This note documents a single T cell receptor (beta chain) sequence. Its antigen remains unidentified. Germline CDR1 SEHNR, CDR2 FQNEAQ (reference sequence). J gave up 5 bases and V 1 base, and 3 bases lay outside the gene matches. This CDR3 comprises 15 residues. These data originate in a study of T cells after yellow fever vaccination. Overall study results and limits: Weaker, the secondary response had a peak occurring faster, on day 5 versus 15.

MiXCR was run by TCRdb on the 5' RACE reads, yielding one entry per CDR3 protein. The table records 610,000 or so distinct CDR3 sequences, 12% of them present only once. This TCR was recovered from a man in his thirties or forties who received the YFV17D yellow fever vaccine. The material was PBMCs, obtained on the day of the yellow fever booster vaccination. The J gene is TRBJ2-1, the V gene TRBV7-9, with TRBD2 matching 9 bases. The CDR3 nucleotides read TGTGCCAGCAGCTTAGGGGTAGCGGGAGACAATGAGCAGTTCTTC. Protein: CASSLGVAGDNEQFF. The full variable domain, with the rest looked up from reference TRBV7-9 and TRBJ2-1, is DTGVSQNPRHKITKRGQNVTFRCDPISEHNRLYWYRQTLGQGPEFLTYFQNEAQLEKSRLLSDRFSAERPKGSFSTLEIQRTEQGDSAMYLCASSLGVAGDNEQFFGPGTRLTVL.